The clone carrying this T cell receptor beta chain occurred a few times. These data belong to a study of cytomegalovirus exposure and HLA in healthy donors. The CDR3 has 14 residues. Germline CDR1 and CDR2: MGHRA and YSYEKL. Trimming took off 2 bases at V and 2 bases at J, with 7 bases between the two ends. 60 Vbeta and 13 Jbeta primers were used in PCR. Only in-frame clones appear in the TCRdb table, and some are missing; sequencing was by immunoSEQ multiplex PCR. This table has some 200,000 clones, more than 80% appearing once. The V call is TRBV4-1, the J call TRBJ1-5; D unresolved. This TCR was sampled from a woman between 45 and 60 years old in good health and CMV-seropositive. Sequences were obtained from PBMCs. The CDR3 sequence is CASSQRDGNQPQHF. For the CDR3, the DNA is TGCGCCAGCAGCCAACGGGATGGCAATCAGCCCCAGCATTTT.